This TCR beta chain was captured in a study of early T cells in non-severe SARS-CoV-2 infection. Study-level information: Chains were unpaired, as sequencing was done on bulk RNA from unsorted whole blood.

Findings of the study overall: Private and CD4 specificities were missed by VDJdb matching, skewed to anti-spike CD8.

Individual cDNA molecules received unique molecular identifiers. Via MiXCR, TCRdb re-called the 5' RACE reads, giving one row per CDR3 protein. The data show fewer than 65,000 distinct CDR3 sequences, 12% seen once. V shed 4 bases and J shed 8 bases, with 9 bases lying between them. The CDR3 is 13 amino acids. Germline V gene data show CDR1 as LNHDA and CDR2 as SQIVND (reference sequence). With respect to this clonotype: The antigen remains unidentified.

The TCR sequence derives from an adult who was a healthcare worker with PCR-confirmed SARS-CoV-2 infection or an uninfected control (not recorded which). The chain carries TRBV19 and TRBJ1-6; D uncertain. The sequenced sample consisted of whole blood. CDR3 coding DNA: TGTGCCAGTAGTAAGGACTGGCATTCACCCCTCCACTTT. Its protein is CASSKDWHSPLHF.